The 19 T cell receptor beta chains given below trace back to one sample, sequenced in a study of blood T cell repertoires in COVID-19. TCRdb's copy holds only in-frame clones and misses some; the assay was immunoSEQ multiplex PCR. The table records 40,000 or so clones, about 80% of them present only once. The sample comprised peripheral blood. Receptors were obtained from a human donor with acute or convalescent COVID-19. The donor label of this sample is uncertain.

The genes are TRBV7-9 and TRBJ2-7; 10 positions agree with TRBD1. The junction had 9 bases not matched to a gene; V was cut back by 5 bases and J by 5 bases. Germline V lookup: CDR1 SEHNR, CDR2 FQNEAQ (reference sequence). The CDR3 is made up of 15 amino acids. CDR3 residues: CASSPFAGTGDEQYF. The CDR3 bases are TGTGCCAGCAGCCCTTTTGCCGGGACAGGGGACGAGCAGTACTTC.

For the CDR3, the DNA is TGTGCCAGCAGTTCCCAGTTATCTTCCAGCTCCTACGAGCAGTACTTC. Its translation: CASSSQLSSSSYEQYF. This chain connects TRBV27 to TRBJ2-7; D uncertain. The CDR3 consists of 16 residues. Germline CDR1 is MNHEY and CDR2 is SMNVEV (reference sequence). Trimming cost V 4 bases and J 0 bases, with 16 bases left between them.

This sequence joins TRBV4-3 and TRBJ2-1; 8 bases are shared with TRBD2. CDR1 and CDR2 (germline): LGHNA, YSLEER. V was pared by 2 bases and J by 7 bases, with 10 bases of the junction left unmatched. The length of the CDR3 is 16 residues. The CDR3 reads CASSQSRGGLPNEQFF. CDR3 nucleotides: TGCGCCAGCAGCCAATCACGGGGGGGCCTTCCAAATGAGCAGTTCTTC.

This sequence joins TRBV3-1 (or the pseudogene TRBV3-2) and TRBJ2-5; 7 bases line up with TRBD1. The CDR3 extends over 15 amino acids. In germline, CDR1 is LGHDT, CDR2 YNNKEL (reference sequence). Trimming at V came to 1 base and at J to 4 bases, leaving 6 bases not matched to a gene. CDR3 sequence reads: CASSQALGQVETQYF. CDR3 DNA sequence: TGTGCCAGCAGCCAAGCCCTCGGACAGGTAGAGACCCAGTACTTC.

The count of this clone is one. The chain has TRBV6-6 and TRBJ2-1; 9 bases are a match to TRBD2. The J segment lost 4 bases and the V segment lost 6 bases, leaving 10 bases of the junction unmatched. The germline V gene encodes CDR1 MNHNY and CDR2 SVGAGI (reference sequence). The CDR3 is 16 residues long. The CDR3 nucleotides are TGTGCCAGCAGAACAGGTAGCGGGGGCGAATACAATGAGCAGTTCTTC. Its translation is CASRTGSGGEYNEQFF.

The chain couples TRBV6-5 to TRBJ1-3, with a tentative D call TRBD1 (6 bases). Deletions cut 6 bases from V and 6 bases from J, with 15 bases between. This CDR3 region has 14 residues. Germline CDR1 MNHEY, CDR2 SVGAGI. The CDR3 reads CASRLQGGENTIYF. The CDR3, as DNA: TGTGCCAGCAGATTACAGGGCGGTGAAAACACCATATATTTT.

This chain links TRBV9 with TRBJ1-1, with D possibly TRBD1 on 6 matching bases. Germline CDR1 is SGDLS and CDR2 is YYNGEE. Trimming cost V 0 bases and J 1 base, with 7 bases left between them. The CDR3 runs 14 residues. CDR3 sequence: CASSVAQGNTEAFF. In nucleotides, the CDR3 is TGTGCCAGCAGCGTAGCACAGGGGAACACTGAAGCTTTCTTT. Supplemented by reference TRBV9 and TRBJ1-1, the full variable domain reads DSGVTQTPKHLITATGQRVTLRCSPRSGDLSVYWYQQSLDQGLQFLIQYYNGEERAKGNILERFSAQQFPDLHSELNLSSLELGDSALYFCASSVAQGNTEAFFGQGTRLTVV.

The chain recombines TRBV14 with TRBJ1-2, with 8 positions matching TRBD1. From germline, CDR1 is SGHDN and CDR2 FVKESK. The J segment lost 8 bases and the V segment lost 4 bases, leaving 6 bases of the junction unmatched. The length of the CDR3 is 13 residues. The CDR3 nucleotides are TGTGCCAGCAGCCCCCTGGACAGGGTAGGCTACACCTTC. The encoded protein is CASSPLDRVGYTF.

V is TRBV3-1 (or the pseudogene TRBV3-2) and J is TRBJ2-5, with a weak D call TRBD2 (7 bases). CDR3 length: 15 residues. Germline V lookup: CDR1 LGHDT, CDR2 YNNKEL (reference sequence). V was trimmed by 1 base and J by 6 bases, leaving 15 bases between them. CDR3 coding DNA: TGTGCCAGCAGCCAAGGAAGTGGGGGGGCTCAGACCCAGTACTTC. Encoded protein: CASSQGSGGAQTQYF.

The V and J genes are TRBV5-1 and TRBJ2-7; 10 nucleotides align to TRBD2. The V gene end was trimmed by 4 bases and the J gene end by 4 bases; junction bases not matched to a gene: 8. In germline, CDR1 is SGHRS, CDR2 YFSETQ. The CDR3 is 15 amino acids. The CDR3, as DNA: TGCGCCAGCAGCCCGTCGACTAGCGGGCCTTACGAGCAGTACTTC. Translation gives CASSPSTSGPYEQYF.

This clone is a singleton in its sample. V gene TRBV6-6 combines with J gene TRBJ1-5; D is ambiguous. CDR1 is MNHNY and CDR2 is SVGAGI in the germline V gene (reference sequence). This CDR3 has 12 amino acids. V lost 8 bases to trimming and J lost 4 bases, with 9 bases between them. CDR3 in amino acids: CASQEANQPQHF. CDR3 sequence (DNA): TGTGCCAGCCAGGAGGCGAATCAGCCCCAGCATTTT.

The chain links TRBV9 to TRBJ2-2; 8 positions agree with TRBD2. CDR3 size: 16 residues. Trimming took 4 bases from V and 4 from J; bases not matched to a gene: 9. Germline lookup yields CDR1 SGDLS and CDR2 YYNGEE. The CDR3 reads CASSPRTSRGTGELFF. The CDR3 nucleotides are TGTGCCAGCAGCCCCCGGACTAGCCGGGGCACCGGGGAGCTGTTTTTT. The full variable domain, with the rest looked up from reference TRBV9 and TRBJ2-2, is DSGVTQTPKHLITATGQRVTLRCSPRSGDLSVYWYQQSLDQGLQFLIQYYNGEERAKGNILERFSAQQFPDLHSELNLSSLELGDSALYFCASSPRTSRGTGELFFGEGSRLTVL.

This clone came up a few times. The J gene is TRBJ1-6, the V gene TRBV6-5; TRBD1 matches 9 bases. V was pared by 0 bases and J by 9 bases, with 3 bases of the junction left unmatched. Germline V gene sequence: CDR1 MNHEY, CDR2 SVGAGI. The CDR3 consists of 15 residues. In DNA form, the CDR3 reads TGTGCCAGCAGTTACTCACAGGGGGCGATTTCACCCCTCCACTTT. Protein sequence: CASSYSQGAISPLHF.

This clone was seen once. The chain carries TRBV5-6 and TRBJ1-2; possible D gene TRBD1, 6 bases. Germline V gives CDR1 SGHDT, CDR2 YYEEEE. The V end was cut by 3 bases, the J end by 8 bases, with 20 bases between. This CDR3 spans 15 amino acids. The CDR3 DNA is TGTGCCAGCAGCTCACTTTTGGCAGGGGCAAGGGGCTACACCTTC. Amino acids: CASSSLLAGARGYTF.

The chain couples TRBV25-1 to TRBJ2-1; TRBD2 aligns across 8 bases. V lost 4 bases and J lost 5; bases outside the gene matches: 7. Per germline, CDR1 MGHDK and CDR2 SYGVNS. The CDR3 extends over 15 amino acids. The CDR3 protein is CASSVAGLAHNEQFF. The CDR3 DNA reads as TGTGCCAGCAGTGTTGCTGGACTAGCCCACAATGAGCAGTTCTTC.

This clone came up a few times. The chain has TRBV19 and TRBJ1-5; TRBD1 is a possible D gene (6 bases). The CDR3 covers 14 residues. Looked up from germline, CDR1 is LNHDA and CDR2 is SQIVND (reference sequence). Trimming removed 7 bases at V and 6 bases at J, with 16 bases between. The CDR3 protein is CASNRQDGAQPQHF. CDR3 DNA: TGTGCCAGTAACCGACAGGATGGGGCTCAGCCCCAGCATTTT. Full variable domain (remainder filled in from reference TRBV19 and TRBJ1-5): DGGITQSPKYLFRKEGQNVTLSCEQNLNHDAMYWYRQDPGQGLRLIYYSQIVNDFQKGDIAEGYSVSREKKESFPLTVTSAQKNPTAFYLCASNRQDGAQPQHFGDGTRLSIL.

The rearrangement joins TRBV30 to TRBJ2-2, with 7 nucleotides matching TRBD2. CDR1 and CDR2 from the germline V gene are GTSNPN and SVGIG (reference sequence). V dropped 4 bases and J dropped 1; count of bases not matched to a gene: 6. This CDR3 contains 15 residues. As DNA, the CDR3 is TGTGCCTGGACCTTCCCGGGGGGGAACACCGGGGAGCTGTTTTTT. It codes for CAWTFPGGNTGELFF.

The rearrangement uses TRBV9 and TRBJ1-6; D might be TRBD1 (5 bases). The CDR3 is 16 residues long. CDR1 and CDR2 (germline): SGDLS, YYNGEE. With 3 bases removed from V and 7 bases from J, the gap between germline ends came to 17 bases. The CDR3 loop is CASSGRRDLPNSPLHF. The CDR3 DNA follows: TGTGCCAGCAGCGGAAGAAGGGACTTGCCGAATTCACCCCTCCACTTT.

This chain joins TRBV7-9 and TRBJ1-2; 9 bases agree with TRBD1. This CDR3 contains 16 residues. Per germline, CDR1 SEHNR and CDR2 FQNEAQ (reference sequence). With 5 bases clipped from V and 4 bases from J, the junction kept 11 bases outside the gene matches. The CDR3 here is CASSTSPGQGPYGYTF. The CDR3 nucleotides are TGTGCCAGCAGCACCTCCCCGGGACAGGGTCCCTATGGCTACACCTTC. The variable domain in full, completed from reference TRBV7-9 and TRBJ1-2, reads DTGVSQNPRHKITKRGQNVTFRCDPISEHNRLYWYRQTLGQGPEFLTYFQNEAQLEKSRLLSDRFSAERPKGSFSTLEIQRTEQGDSAMYLCASSTSPGQGPYGYTFGSGTRLTVV.